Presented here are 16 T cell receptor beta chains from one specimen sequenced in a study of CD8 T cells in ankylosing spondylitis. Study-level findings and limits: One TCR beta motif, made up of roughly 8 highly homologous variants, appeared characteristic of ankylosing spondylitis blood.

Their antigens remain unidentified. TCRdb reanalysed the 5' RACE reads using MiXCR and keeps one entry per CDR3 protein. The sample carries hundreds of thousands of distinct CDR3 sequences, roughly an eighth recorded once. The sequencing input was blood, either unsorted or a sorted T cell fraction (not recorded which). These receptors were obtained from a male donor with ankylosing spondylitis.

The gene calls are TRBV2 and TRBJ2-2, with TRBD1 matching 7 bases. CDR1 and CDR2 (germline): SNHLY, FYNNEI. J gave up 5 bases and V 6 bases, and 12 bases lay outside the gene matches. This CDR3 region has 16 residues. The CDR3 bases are TGTGCCAGCAGCACCTTTTCAGGGGGTCCGACCGGGGAGCTGTTTTTT. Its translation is CASSTFSGGPTGELFF.

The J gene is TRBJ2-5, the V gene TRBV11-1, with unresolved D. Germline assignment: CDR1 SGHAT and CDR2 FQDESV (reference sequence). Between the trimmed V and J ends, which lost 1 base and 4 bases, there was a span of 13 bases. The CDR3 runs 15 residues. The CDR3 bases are TGTGCCAGCAGCTTAGGAACTACCCCCAGAGAGACCCAGTACTTC. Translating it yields CASSLGTTPRETQYF.

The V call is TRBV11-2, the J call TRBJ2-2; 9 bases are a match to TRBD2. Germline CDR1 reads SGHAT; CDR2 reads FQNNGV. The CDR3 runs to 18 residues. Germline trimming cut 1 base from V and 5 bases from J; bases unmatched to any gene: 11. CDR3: CASSLVASGMFGTGELFF. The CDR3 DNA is TGTGCCAGCAGCTTAGTTGCTAGCGGGATGTTCGGAACCGGGGAGCTGTTTTTT.

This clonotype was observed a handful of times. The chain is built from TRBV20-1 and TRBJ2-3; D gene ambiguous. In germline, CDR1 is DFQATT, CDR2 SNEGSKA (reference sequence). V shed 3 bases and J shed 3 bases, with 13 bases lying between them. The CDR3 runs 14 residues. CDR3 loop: CSASLYGRTDTQYF. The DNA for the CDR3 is TGCAGTGCTAGCTTGTATGGTCGAACAGATACGCAGTATTTT.

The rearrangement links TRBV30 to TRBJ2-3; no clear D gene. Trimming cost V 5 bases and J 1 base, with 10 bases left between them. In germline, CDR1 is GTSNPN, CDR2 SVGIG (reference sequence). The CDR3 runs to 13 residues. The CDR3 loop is CAWGGDGTDTQYF. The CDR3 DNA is TGTGCCTGGGGTGGGGATGGCACAGATACGCAGTATTTT.

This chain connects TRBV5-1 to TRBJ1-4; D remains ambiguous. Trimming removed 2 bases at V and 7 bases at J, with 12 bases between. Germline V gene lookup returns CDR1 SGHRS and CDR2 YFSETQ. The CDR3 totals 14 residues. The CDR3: CASSLDSGIEKLFF. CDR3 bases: TGCGCCAGCAGCTTAGACTCTGGAATTGAAAAACTGTTTTTT.

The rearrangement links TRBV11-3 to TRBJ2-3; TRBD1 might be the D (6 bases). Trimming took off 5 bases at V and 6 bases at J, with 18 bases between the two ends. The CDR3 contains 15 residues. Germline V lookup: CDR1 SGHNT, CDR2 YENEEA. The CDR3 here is CASSLGQSTGDTQYF. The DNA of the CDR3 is TGTGCCAGCAGCCTTGGACAGTCGACGGGGGATACGCAGTATTTT.

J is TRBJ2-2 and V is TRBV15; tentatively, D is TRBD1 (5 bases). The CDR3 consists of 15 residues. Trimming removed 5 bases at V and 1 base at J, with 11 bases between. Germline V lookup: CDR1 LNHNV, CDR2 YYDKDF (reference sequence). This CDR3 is CATSQDRGNTGELFF. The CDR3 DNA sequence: TGTGCCACCAGCCAAGACAGAGGGAACACCGGGGAGCTGTTTTTT.

CDR3 nucleotides: TGCAGCGTTGAAATGCGGAACCAAGAGACCCAGTACTTC. Amino acids: CSVEMRNQETQYF. The chain uses TRBV29-1 and TRBJ2-5; D remains ambiguous. Trimming took 2 bases from V and 0 from J, leaving 7 bases between them. In germline, CDR1 is SQVTM, CDR2 ANQGSEA. The CDR3 sequence is 13 residues long.

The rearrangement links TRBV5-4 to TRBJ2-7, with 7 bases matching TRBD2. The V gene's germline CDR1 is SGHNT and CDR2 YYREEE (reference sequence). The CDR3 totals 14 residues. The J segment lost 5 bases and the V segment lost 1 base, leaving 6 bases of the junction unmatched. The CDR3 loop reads CASSLYGRFNEQYV. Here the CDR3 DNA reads TGTGCCAGCAGCTTGTACGGGAGGTTCAACGAGCAGTACGTC.

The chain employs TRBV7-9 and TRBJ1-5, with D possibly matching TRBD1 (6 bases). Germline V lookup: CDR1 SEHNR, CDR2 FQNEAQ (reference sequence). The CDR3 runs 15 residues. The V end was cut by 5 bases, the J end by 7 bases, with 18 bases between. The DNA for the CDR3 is TGTGCCAGCAGCGCTGAACAGGGCGAGGGGCAGCCCCAGCATTTT. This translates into CASSAEQGEGQPQHF.

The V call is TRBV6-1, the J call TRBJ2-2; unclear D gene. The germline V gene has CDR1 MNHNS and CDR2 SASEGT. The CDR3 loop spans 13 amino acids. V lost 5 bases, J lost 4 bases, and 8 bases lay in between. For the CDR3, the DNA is TGTGCCAGCAGTCATGGGTCCACCGGGGAGCTGTTTTTT. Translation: CASSHGSTGELFF.

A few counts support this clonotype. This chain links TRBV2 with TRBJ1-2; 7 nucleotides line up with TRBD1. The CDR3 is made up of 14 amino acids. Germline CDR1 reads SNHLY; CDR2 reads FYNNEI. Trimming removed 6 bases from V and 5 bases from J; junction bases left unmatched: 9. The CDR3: CASSEQGFVYGYTF. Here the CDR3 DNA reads TGTGCCAGCAGCGAACAGGGGTTCGTTTATGGCTACACCTTC.

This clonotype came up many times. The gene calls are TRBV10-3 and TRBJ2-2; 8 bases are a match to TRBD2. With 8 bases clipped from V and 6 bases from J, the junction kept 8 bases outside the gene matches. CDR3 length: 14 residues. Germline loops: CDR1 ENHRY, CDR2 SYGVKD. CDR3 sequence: CAISPAGDAGELFF. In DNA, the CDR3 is TGTGCCATCTCGCCAGCGGGAGATGCCGGGGAGCTGTTTTTT.

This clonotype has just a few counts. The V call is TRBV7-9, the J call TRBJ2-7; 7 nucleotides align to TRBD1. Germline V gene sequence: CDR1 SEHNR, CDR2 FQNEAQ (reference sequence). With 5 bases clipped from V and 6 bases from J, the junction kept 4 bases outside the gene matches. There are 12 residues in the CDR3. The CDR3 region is CASSGQAGEQYV. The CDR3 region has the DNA TGTGCCAGCAGCGGACAGGCTGGCGAGCAGTACGTC.

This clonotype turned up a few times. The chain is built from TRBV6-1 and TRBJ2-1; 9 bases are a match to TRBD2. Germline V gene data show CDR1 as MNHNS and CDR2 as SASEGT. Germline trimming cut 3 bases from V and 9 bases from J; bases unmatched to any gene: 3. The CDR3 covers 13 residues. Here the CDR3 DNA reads TGTGCCAGCAGTGATCTAGCGGGGATTGAGCAGTTCTTC. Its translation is CASSDLAGIEQFF.